This is a list of T cell receptor beta chains from one sample in a study of CD8+CD57+ T cells in acquired aplastic anemia. TCRdb called the reads again in MiXCR, with one record for every CDR3 protein. The sample contains 450,000 to 600,000 distinct CDR3 sequences, roughly a third of which appear only once. Sequenced material: sorted CD4+, CD8+, or CD8+CD57+ T cells (not recorded which) from PBMCs. The receptors shown here come from a human donor with aplastic anemia. CDR3s include the opening cysteine and the closing phenylalanine or tryptophan. The D gene is left open where the match is weak. The size entry is marked missing in some rows and otherwise reads once, few, many or a size class.

D: TRBD1; V: TRBV10-3; size: .; length: 17; J: TRBJ1-6; DNA: TGTGCCATCAGTGAGTTCTTTCCGGGACAGGGCAATTCACCCCTCCACTTT; CDR3: CAISEFFPGQGNSPLHF
D: .; V: TRBV27; size: .; length: 12; J: TRBJ2-5; DNA: TGTGCCAGCAGTCCAGGGGGGTCGACCCAGTACTTC; CDR3: CASSPGGSTQYF
D: TRBD1; V: TRBV9; size: .; length: 16; J: TRBJ2-6; DNA: TGTGCCAGCAGCGTAGGGGCCGGGACAGTGGCCAACGTCCTGACTTTC; CDR3: CASSVGAGTVANVLTF
D: TRBD2; V: TRBV29-1; size: .; length: 13; J: TRBJ2-3; DNA: TGCAGCGTTCGGACTAGCGGCACAGATACGCAGTATTTT; CDR3: CSVRTSGTDTQYF
D: .; V: TRBV30; size: few; length: 11; J: TRBJ1-4; DNA: TGTGCCTGGAGTAAGGGGGAAAAACTGTTTTTT; CDR3: CAWSKGEKLFF
D: TRBD1; V: TRBV15; size: many; length: 16; J: TRBJ2-1; DNA: TGTGCCACCAGCAAAGGACAGGGGGCATCCTACAATGAGCAGTTCTTC; CDR3: CATSKGQGASYNEQFF
D: .; V: TRBV14; size: many; length: 15; J: TRBJ1-5; DNA: TGTGCCAGCAGCCAAGATAGGGGCCGTAGCCAGCCCCAGCATTTT; CDR3: CASSQDRGRSQPQHF
D: TRBD2; V: TRBV10-3; size: few; length: 14; J: TRBJ2-7; DNA: TGTGCCAGCAGAAACGGACTAGCGGGAGACGAGCAGTACTTC; CDR3: CASRNGLAGDEQYF
D: TRBD2; V: TRBV11-2; size: few; length: 16; J: TRBJ2-4; DNA: TGTGCCAGCAGCCCTGCTTTAGCGGGAGAGGTTAACATTCAGTACTTC; CDR3: CASSPALAGEVNIQYF
D: TRBD1; V: TRBV4-3; size: many; length: 15; J: TRBJ1-2; DNA: TGCGCCAGCAGCGAACGACAGGGAAGTCGATACGGCTACACCTTC; CDR3: CASSERQGSRYGYTF
D: TRBD1; V: TRBV2; size: .; length: 16; J: TRBJ1-5; DNA: TGTGCCAGCACACGACAGGGACTATGGAGGAATCAGCCCCAGCATTTT; CDR3: CASTRQGLWRNQPQHF
D: TRBD1; V: TRBV5-5; size: many; length: 14; J: TRBJ1-2; DNA: TGTGCCAGCAGCCGAGGACAGGTTTTAGGTGGCTACACCTTC; CDR3: CASSRGQVLGGYTF
D: TRBD2; V: TRBV20-1; size: .; length: 19; J: TRBJ2-3; DNA: TGCAGTGCTCAACAGCTAGCGGGAGGGGAGCCCCATCGCACAGATACGCAGTATTTT; CDR3: CSAQQLAGGEPHRTDTQYF
D: .; V: TRBV25-1; size: many; length: 13; J: TRBJ2-3; DNA: TGTGCCAGCAAGAGAGGGCCCACAGATACGCAGTATTTT; CDR3: CASKRGPTDTQYF
D: TRBD1; V: TRBV18; size: few; length: 16; J: TRBJ1-5; DNA: TGTGCCAGCTCACCATTGGCAGGGGGGAGCAATCAGCCCCAGCATTTT; CDR3: CASSPLAGGSNQPQHF
D: TRBD1; V: TRBV5-8; size: many; length: 13; J: TRBJ1-5; DNA: TGTGCCAGCAGGCACCCAGGGGGACAGCCCCAGCATTTT; CDR3: CASRHPGGQPQHF
D: .; V: TRBV3-1; size: few; length: 17; J: TRBJ1-5; DNA: TGTGCCAGCAGCCAAGACCGGGACGGTTATAGCAATCAGCCCCAGCATTTT; CDR3: CASSQDRDGYSNQPQHF
D: .; V: TRBV10-3; size: many; length: 16; J: TRBJ2-3; DNA: TGTGCCATCACTCGCCAGCCGGGAGCAAGCACAGATACGCAGTATTTT; CDR3: CAITRQPGASTDTQYF
D: TRBD1; V: TRBV9; size: .; length: 15; J: TRBJ2-5; DNA: TGTGCCAGCAGCGCAGAGGGACAGGGGGCCGAGACCCAGTACTTC; CDR3: CASSAEGQGAETQYF
D: TRBD2; V: TRBV5-1; size: few; length: 14; J: TRBJ2-5; DNA: TGCGCCAGCAGCTTGTGGCAGGGAGGGGAGACCCAGTACTTC; CDR3: CASSLWQGGETQYF
D: TRBD2; V: TRBV11-1; size: .; length: 19; J: TRBJ2-7; DNA: TGTGCCAGCAGCCTCATAGCGGGAGGGCTTGACAGAACCCTTTACGAGCAGTACTTC; CDR3: CASSLIAGGLDRTLYEQYF
D: .; V: TRBV10-2; size: .; length: 13; J: TRBJ1-1; DNA: TGCGCCAGCAGGGGGAGGGATAACACTGAAGCTTTCTTT; CDR3: CASRGRDNTEAFF
D: .; V: TRBV9; size: .; length: 15; J: TRBJ2-2; DNA: TGTGCCAGCAGCGTAGAAGGTACAGGCACCGGGGAGCTGTTTTTT; CDR3: CASSVEGTGTGELFF
D: TRBD1; V: TRBV7-9; size: few; length: 16; J: TRBJ2-7; DNA: TGTGCCAGCAGCATCTACTACAGGGGACATGGCTTCGAGCAGTACTTC; CDR3: CASSIYYRGHGFEQYF
D: .; V: TRBV10-3; size: .; length: 13; J: TRBJ1-2; DNA: TGTGCCATCAGTGACGGGGAGAACTATGGCTACACCTTC; CDR3: CAISDGENYGYTF
D: .; V: TRBV24-1; size: many; length: 15; J: TRBJ1-1; DNA: TGTGCCACCAGTGAAGAAGGACAGCTGGGCACTGAAGCTTTCTTT; CDR3: CATSEEGQLGTEAFF
D: .; V: TRBV2; size: few; length: 14; J: TRBJ2-7; DNA: TGTGCCAGCAGCTTGTTTGACAACTCCTACGAGCAGTACTTC; CDR3: CASSLFDNSYEQYF
D: .; V: TRBV24-1; size: many; length: 11; J: TRBJ1-1; DNA: TGTGCCACCAGTGTGAACACTGAAGCTTTCTTT; CDR3: CATSVNTEAFF
D: .; V: TRBV29-1; size: .; length: 12; J: TRBJ1-2; DNA: TGCAGCGTTGCCGACATTTCCTCTGGCTACACCTTC; CDR3: CSVADISSGYTF
D: TRBD2; V: TRBV20-1; size: few; length: 14; J: TRBJ2-5; DNA: TGCAGTGCCTTACCGGGACTAGGAGTCGAGACCCAGTACTTC; CDR3: CSALPGLGVETQYF
D: .; V: TRBV11-2; size: .; length: 12; J: TRBJ2-5; DNA: TGTGCCAGCAGCTTAGACGGTGGGACCCAGTACTTC; CDR3: CASSLDGGTQYF
D: TRBD1; V: TRBV11-2; size: .; length: 15; J: TRBJ2-5; DNA: TGTGCCAGCAGCATTGGCACAGGGGAAGGGGAGACCCAGTACTTC; CDR3: CASSIGTGEGETQYF
D: .; V: TRBV4-1; size: few; length: 14; J: TRBJ1-2; DNA: TGCGCCAGCAGCGCCCGGGAGACTAACTATGGCTACACCTTC; CDR3: CASSARETNYGYTF
D: .; V: TRBV5-4; size: few; length: 12; J: TRBJ1-6; DNA: TGTGCCAGCAGCAAGCTGAATTCACCCCTCCACTTT; CDR3: CASSKLNSPLHF
D: .; V: TRBV10-3; size: .; length: 13; J: TRBJ2-3; DNA: TGTGCCATCGGAGCCCAGCGTCCAGATACGCAGTATTTT; CDR3: CAIGAQRPDTQYF
D: TRBD2; V: TRBV7-3; size: many; length: 14; J: TRBJ2-1; DNA: TGTGCCAGCAGTAATGGGAGGGGCCACAATGAGCAGTTCTTC; CDR3: CASSNGRGHNEQFF
D: .; V: TRBV25-1; size: .; length: 16; J: TRBJ2-7; DNA: TGTGCCAGCAGCCGGGGGGCCAATAATTCGGCCTACGAGCAGTACTTC; CDR3: CASSRGANNSAYEQYF
D: .; V: TRBV20-1; size: .; length: 14; J: TRBJ2-3; DNA: TGCAGTGCTAGTATCCAGCGTGGCACAGATACGCAGTATTTT; CDR3: CSASIQRGTDTQYF
D: TRBD1; V: TRBV29-1; size: .; length: 13; J: TRBJ2-2; DNA: TGCAGCGCGGACAGGGGAGGCACCGGGGAGCTGTTTTTT; CDR3: CSADRGGTGELFF
D: TRBD1; V: TRBV10-3; size: many; length: 13; J: TRBJ1-2; DNA: TGTGCCAGCCAAGGGGACAGGTCTTCAGGCTACACCTTC; CDR3: CASQGDRSSGYTF
D: TRBD1; V: TRBV7-2; size: .; length: 13; J: TRBJ1-1; DNA: TGTGCCAGCAGCTTAGCGACAGGGTCCGCCGCTTTCTTT; CDR3: CASSLATGSAAFF
D: .; V: TRBV28; size: few; length: 13; J: TRBJ1-6; DNA: TGTGCCAGCAGGGACACCCATAATTCACCCCTCCACTTT; CDR3: CASRDTHNSPLHF
D: TRBD2; V: TRBV24-1; size: few; length: 18; J: TRBJ2-2; DNA: TGTGCCACCAGTCAGGAACTAGCGGGGGGGCCCGGCACCGGGGAGCTGTTTTTT; CDR3: CATSQELAGGPGTGELFF
D: TRBD1; V: TRBV2; size: many; length: 15; J: TRBJ2-2; DNA: TGTGCCAGCAAGGGACAGGGGCGGGGGAGCGGGGAGCTGTTTTTT; CDR3: CASKGQGRGSGELFF
D: TRBD1; V: TRBV5-6; size: .; length: 16; J: TRBJ2-6; DNA: TGTGCCAGCAGCTCAGGGGGCGTATCTGGGGCCAACGTCCTGACTTTC; CDR3: CASSSGGVSGANVLTF
D: .; V: TRBV5-4; size: .; length: 15; J: TRBJ1-3; DNA: TGTGCCAGCAGCTTGGATGTGACGGCTGGAAACACCATATATTTT; CDR3: CASSLDVTAGNTIYF
D: .; V: TRBV29-1; size: .; length: 13; J: TRBJ1-2; DNA: TGCAGCGTTGGCGAGGGAGGGCTACTTGGCTACACCTTC; CDR3: CSVGEGGLLGYTF
D: .; V: TRBV15; size: many; length: 15; J: TRBJ1-6; DNA: TGTGCCACCAGATTTGGTCGGGAATATAATTCACCCCTCCACTTT; CDR3: CATRFGREYNSPLHF
D: .; V: TRBV7-2; size: .; length: 13; J: TRBJ2-5; DNA: TGTGCCAGCAGCTTAGACAGACAAGAGACCCAGTACTTC; CDR3: CASSLDRQETQYF
D: TRBD1; V: TRBV20-1; size: few; length: 14; J: TRBJ1-4; DNA: TGCAGTGCCCGGACGGGACAGCGGAATGAAAAACTGTTTTTT; CDR3: CSARTGQRNEKLFF
D: .; V: TRBV5-1; size: .; length: 13; J: TRBJ2-1; DNA: TGCGCCAGCGGAGACCTAACGGACAATGAGCAGTTCTTC; CDR3: CASGDLTDNEQFF
D: TRBD2; V: TRBV24-1; size: .; length: 16; J: TRBJ2-7; DNA: TGTGCCAGCAGTGCCTTCTCTAGCGGGATGTCCTACGAGCAGTACTTC; CDR3: CASSAFSSGMSYEQYF
D: .; V: TRBV2; size: many; length: 14; J: TRBJ1-6; DNA: TGTGCCAGCAGTTCCCTGGGGTCTAATTCACCCCTCCACTTT; CDR3: CASSSLGSNSPLHF
D: .; V: TRBV7-7; size: .; length: 15; J: TRBJ1-2; DNA: TGTGCTAGCAGATTGACCACAGGGAGTGGGTATGGCTACACCTTC; CDR3: CASRLTTGSGYGYTF
D: .; V: TRBV11-2; size: .; length: 15; J: TRBJ2-2; DNA: TGTGCCAGCAGCTTAGCTGGGATCGAAACCGGGGAGCTGTTTTTT; CDR3: CASSLAGIETGELFF